Below, 17 T cell receptor beta chains from the same sample are listed, as sequenced in a study of blood T cell repertoires in COVID-19. Method: immunoSEQ multiplex PCR; TCRdb's copy keeps in-frame clones and lacks some. The data contain fewer than 250,000 clones, 75% to 90% of them singletons. The sequenced sample consisted of peripheral blood. The receptor set was obtained from a man aged 35 to 55 with acute or convalescent COVID-19.

The CDR3 DNA is TGTGCCAGCAGCTTGTCTCGCAGGCCCTCTGGGGCCAACGTCCTGACTTTC. Its protein is CASSLSRRPSGANVLTF. The chain links TRBV5-5 to TRBJ2-6; D not resolved. Germline V gene data show CDR1 as SGHKS and CDR2 as YYEKEE (reference sequence). The CDR3 is made up of 17 amino acids. Trimming stripped 1 base from V and 0 bases from J, with 11 bases between.

The rearrangement joins TRBV29-1 to TRBJ2-7; D might be TRBD2 (5 bases). Trimming shortened V by 6 bases and J by 10 bases, and 13 bases separated the two germline ends. The CDR3 loop spans 10 amino acids. CDR1 and CDR2 (germline): SQVTM, ANQGSEA. The CDR3 bases are TGCAGCGTGCTTAGCGTAGAACAGTACTTC. Translation gives CSVLSVEQYF.

The V and J genes are TRBV18 and TRBJ2-1; 7 bases are shared with TRBD2. Unmatched junction bases numbered 7, after V lost 5 bases and J lost 0 bases. This CDR3 has 16 residues. Germline V gene data show CDR1 as KGHSH and CDR2 as LQKENI. The CDR3 loop reads CASSSQAGSSYNEQFF. CDR3 nucleotide sequence: TGTGCCAGCTCATCCCAAGCGGGGAGCTCCTACAATGAGCAGTTCTTC.

This chain joins TRBV27 and TRBJ2-1, with TRBD1 matching over 8 bases. The CDR3 spans 12 residues. Germline lookup yields CDR1 MNHEY and CDR2 SMNVEV (reference sequence). Trimming took 3 bases from V and 10 from J; bases not matched to a gene: 2. In DNA, the CDR3 is TGTGCCAGCAGTTTGACAGGGGACGAGCAGTTCTTC. It yields the protein CASSLTGDEQFF.

This chain connects TRBV18 to TRBJ1-5; 12 nucleotides align to TRBD1. V dropped 4 bases and J dropped 5; count of bases not matched to a gene: 6. Germline V gene lookup returns CDR1 KGHSH and CDR2 LQKENI. The CDR3 runs 16 residues. CDR3: CASSLPGQGADQPQHF. The CDR3 bases are TGTGCCAGCTCACTACCGGGACAGGGGGCAGATCAGCCCCAGCATTTT.

The chain uses TRBV7-2 and TRBJ1-1, with D uncertain. The CDR3 covers 14 residues. Trimming cost V 1 base and J 1 base, with 7 bases left between them. The germline CDR1 and CDR2 sequences are SGHTA and FQGNSA. The CDR3 sequence is CASSLVRGNTEAFF. The CDR3 DNA is TGTGCCAGCAGCTTAGTACGGGGGAACACTGAAGCTTTCTTT.

The rearrangement joins TRBV6-2 or TRBV6-3 to TRBJ2-7; TRBD2 is a possible D gene (5 bases). The germline V gene encodes CDR1 MNHEY and CDR2 SVGEGT. V lost 5 bases and J 1 base, leaving 9 bases between the germline ends. This CDR3 has 13 residues. The CDR3 DNA reads as TGTGCCAGCAGTCTAGACTATTCCTACGAGCAGTACTTC. It specifies CASSLDYSYEQYF.

V gene TRBV5-1 combines with J gene TRBJ1-6; a possible D gene is TRBD1 (5 bases). This CDR3 contains 15 residues. V lost 0 bases, J lost 8 bases, and 12 bases lay in between. The V gene's germline CDR1 is SGHRS and CDR2 YFSETQ. CDR3 amino acids: CASSLAGQGYSPLHF. In DNA, the CDR3 is TGCGCCAGCAGCTTGGCCGGGCAGGGATATTCACCCCTCCACTTT.

This chain links TRBV12-1 with TRBJ1-3. TRBV12-1 corresponds to a pseudogene. The CDR3 length is 14 residues. The chain's CDR3 is CASSFTGSGNTIYF. In nucleotides, the CDR3 is TGTGCCAGCAGCTTTACCGGCTCTGGAAACACCATATATTTT.

The V gene is TRBV7-9, the J gene TRBJ2-3; 8 nucleotides align to TRBD2. V dropped 5 bases and J dropped 3; count of bases not matched to a gene: 13. The CDR3 is 17 residues long. The germline V gene has CDR1 SEHNR and CDR2 FQNEAQ (reference sequence). The CDR3 loop is CASSHPPGGGGTDTQYF. Written as DNA, the CDR3 is TGTGCCAGCAGCCACCCCCCGGGAGGGGGAGGGACAGATACGCAGTATTTT.

The chain couples TRBV28 to TRBJ2-1; 7 bases align to TRBD2. V trimming: 4 bases; J trimming: 6 bases; junction bases outside the gene matches: 12. CDR1 is MDHEN, CDR2 SYDVKM, per germline. The CDR3 spans 16 residues. The CDR3 spells CASSSQAGIRGNEQFF. The CDR3 coding sequence is TGTGCCAGCAGTTCCCAAGCGGGAATTAGGGGCAATGAGCAGTTCTTC. Filled out from reference TRBV28 and TRBJ2-1, the complete variable domain reads DVKVTQSSRYLVKRTGEKVFLECVQDMDHENMFWYRQDPGLGLRLIYFSYDVKMKEKGDIPEGYSVSREKKERFSLILESASTNQTSMYLCASSSQAGIRGNEQFFGPGTRLTVL.

This clone was seen a few times. The genes are TRBV7-9 and TRBJ1-1; 7 positions agree with TRBD1. V lost 1 base, J lost 7 bases, and 6 bases stayed unmatched. Germline V CDR1 and CDR2: SEHNR, FQNEAQ (reference sequence). The CDR3 spans 14 residues. Here the CDR3 reads CASSLVRGQSEAFF. The CDR3 bases are TGTGCCAGCAGCTTAGTTCGGGGACAGAGTGAAGCTTTCTTT.

This clone was observed once. The rearrangement links TRBV6-4 to TRBJ1-1; TRBD1 aligns across 7 bases. V was pared by 5 bases and J by 0 bases, with 9 bases of the junction left unmatched. This CDR3 contains 16 residues. The V gene's germline CDR1 is MRHNA and CDR2 SNTAGT. For the CDR3, the DNA is TGTGCCAGCAGTTGTTCCGGGACAGCTATGAACACTGAAGCTTTCTTT. The encoded protein is CASSCSGTAMNTEAFF.

This rearrangement joins TRBV7-6 to TRBJ1-6; TRBD1 matches at 7 bases. Germline trimming cut 3 bases from V and 5 bases from J; bases unmatched to any gene: 13. Germline assignment: CDR1 SGHVS and CDR2 FNYEAQ. The CDR3 has 18 residues. CDR3 in amino acids: CASSFALGQWTDNSPLHF. Written as DNA, the CDR3 is TGTGCCAGCAGCTTTGCCCTGGGACAGTGGACGGATAATTCACCCCTCCACTTT.

J is TRBJ2-1 and V is TRBV27; the match to TRBD1 covers 9 bases. J was trimmed by 14 bases and V by 5 bases; bases with no gene match: 7. Germline CDR1 MNHEY, CDR2 SMNVEV (reference sequence). The CDR3 loop spans 12 amino acids. The CDR3, as DNA: TGTGCCAGCAGTCCCCTAGACAGGGGGGAGTTCTTC. This gives the protein CASSPLDRGEFF.

The rearrangement uses TRBV2 and TRBJ2-7, with a weak D call TRBD2 (7 bases). Germline V gene data show CDR1 as SNHLY and CDR2 as FYNNEI. The CDR3 is 13 amino acids. V lost 7 bases, J lost 4 bases, and 14 bases lay in between. The CDR3: CASTLGGLYEQYF. For the CDR3, the DNA is TGTGCCAGCACCCTGGGGGGGCTATACGAGCAGTACTTC. Full variable domain (remainder filled in from reference TRBV2 and TRBJ2-7): EPEVTQTPSHQVTQMGQEVILRCVPISNHLYFYWYRQILGQKVEFLVSFYNNEISEKSEIFDDQFSVERPDGSNFTLKIRSTKLEDSAMYFCASTLGGLYEQYFGPGTRLTVT.

The chain employs TRBV24-1 and TRBJ1-1; the D gene is possibly TRBD1 (6 bases). V was pared by 4 bases and J by 5 bases, with 13 bases between. CDR3 size: 14 residues. In germline, CDR1 is KGHDR, CDR2 SFDVKD. The CDR3 protein is CATSDNRDGTEAFF. In nucleotides, the CDR3 is TGTGCCACCAGTGACAACAGGGATGGAACTGAAGCTTTCTTT.